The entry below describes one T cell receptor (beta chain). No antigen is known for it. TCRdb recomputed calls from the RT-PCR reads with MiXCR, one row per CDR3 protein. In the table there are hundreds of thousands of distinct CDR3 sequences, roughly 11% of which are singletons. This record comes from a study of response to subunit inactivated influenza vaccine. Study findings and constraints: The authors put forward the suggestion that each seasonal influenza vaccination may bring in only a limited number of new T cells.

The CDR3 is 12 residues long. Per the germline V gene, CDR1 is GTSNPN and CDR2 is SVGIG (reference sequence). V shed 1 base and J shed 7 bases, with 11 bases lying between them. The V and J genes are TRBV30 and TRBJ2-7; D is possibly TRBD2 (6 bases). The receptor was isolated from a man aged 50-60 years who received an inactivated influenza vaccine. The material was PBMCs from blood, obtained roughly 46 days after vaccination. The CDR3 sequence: CAWSGTGREQYF. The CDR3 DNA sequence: TGTGCCTGGAGTGGCACGGGGAGGGAGCAGTACTTC. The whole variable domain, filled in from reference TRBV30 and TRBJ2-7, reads SQTIHQWPATLVQPVGSPLSLECTVEGTSNPNLYWYRQAAGRGLQLLFYSVGIGQISSEVPQNLSASRPQDRQFILSSKKLLLSDSGFYLCAWSGTGREQYFGPGTRLTVT.